This TCR beta chain was identified during a study of blood T cells in healthy people across ages. Germline CDR1 MGHRA, CDR2 YSYEKL. The CDR3 runs 12 residues. Combining a sample-barcoded 5' primer with a J-beta primer mix, a second PCR ran for 7 to 11 cycles. TCRdb recomputed calls from the 5' RACE reads with MiXCR, one row per CDR3 protein. The table records roughly 730,000 distinct CDR3 sequences, more than 50% of them present only once. As to this clonotype: What it binds is not known.

The study, taken as a whole, reports: The study could not conclusively compare naive and antigen-experienced cells, given its unsorted PBMCs.

At least 5.5 micrograms of total RNA were extracted per sample. The sequence was collected from a man aged 40-49 years in good health. The material sequenced was blood. The V and J genes are TRBV4-1 and TRBJ2-2; D gene ambiguous. The end of the DNA is better explained by TRBJ1-1, so the J call may be wrong. CDR3 loop: CASSQDWRGAFF. DNA of the CDR3: TGCGCCAGCAGCCAAGATTGGCGGGGAGCTTTCTTT.